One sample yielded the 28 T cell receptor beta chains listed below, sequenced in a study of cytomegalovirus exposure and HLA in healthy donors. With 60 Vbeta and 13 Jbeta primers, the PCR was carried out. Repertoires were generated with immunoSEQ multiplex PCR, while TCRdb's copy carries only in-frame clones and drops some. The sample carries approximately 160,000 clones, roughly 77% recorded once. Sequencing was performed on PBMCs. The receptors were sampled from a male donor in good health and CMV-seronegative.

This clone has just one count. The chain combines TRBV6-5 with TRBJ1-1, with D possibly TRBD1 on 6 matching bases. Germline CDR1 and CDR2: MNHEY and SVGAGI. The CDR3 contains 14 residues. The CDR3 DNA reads TGTGTCGCGGGGGCAGGGAGGGTGAACACTGAAGCTTTCTTT. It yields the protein CVAGAGRVNTEAFF.

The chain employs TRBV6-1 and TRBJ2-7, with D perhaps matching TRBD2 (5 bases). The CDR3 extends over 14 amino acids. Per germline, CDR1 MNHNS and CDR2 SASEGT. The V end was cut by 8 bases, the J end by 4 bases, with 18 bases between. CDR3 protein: CASESSWTAYEQYF. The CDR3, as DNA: TGTGCCAGCGAGTCCTCGTGGACTGCTTACGAGCAGTACTTC.

CDR3 amino acids: CASSRTGTALGETQYF. The CDR3 nucleotides read TGTGCCAGCAGCCGGACCGGGACAGCCCTTGGAGAGACCCAGTACTTC. The rearrangement uses TRBV7-7 and TRBJ2-5; 7 bases fit TRBD1. CDR1 and CDR2 from the germline V gene are SSHAT and FNYEAQ (reference sequence). CDR3 length equals 16 residues. The trim removed 5 bases at V and 4 bases at J, leaving 13 bases unmatched. The full variable domain, in which reference TRBV7-7 and TRBJ2-5 provide the parts outside the CDR3, is GAGVSQSPRYKVTKRGQDVTLRCDPISSHATLYWYQQALGQGPEFLTYFNYEAQPDKSGLPSDRFSAERPEGSISTLTIQRTEQRDSAMYRCASSRTGTALGETQYFGPGTRLLVL.

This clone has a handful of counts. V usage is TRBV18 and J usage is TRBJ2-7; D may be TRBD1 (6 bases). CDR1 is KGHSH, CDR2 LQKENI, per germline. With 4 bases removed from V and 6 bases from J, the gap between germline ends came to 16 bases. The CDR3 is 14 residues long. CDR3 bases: TGTGCCAGCTCACTAGGCCAGGGGACCCCCGAGCAGTACTTC. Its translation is CASSLGQGTPEQYF.

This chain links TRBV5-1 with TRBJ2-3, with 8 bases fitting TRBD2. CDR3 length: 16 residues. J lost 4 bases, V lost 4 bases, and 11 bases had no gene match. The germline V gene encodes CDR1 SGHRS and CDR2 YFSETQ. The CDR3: CASSTSSDGRADTQYF. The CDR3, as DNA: TGCGCCAGCAGCACCTCCTCGGACGGGAGGGCAGATACGCAGTATTTT. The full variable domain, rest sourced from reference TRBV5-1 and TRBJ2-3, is KAGVTQTPRYLIKTRGQQVTLSCSPISGHRSVSWYQQTPGQGLQFLFEYFSETQRNKGNFPGRFSGRQFSNSRSEMNVSTLELGDSALYLCASSTSSDGRADTQYFGPGTRLTVL.

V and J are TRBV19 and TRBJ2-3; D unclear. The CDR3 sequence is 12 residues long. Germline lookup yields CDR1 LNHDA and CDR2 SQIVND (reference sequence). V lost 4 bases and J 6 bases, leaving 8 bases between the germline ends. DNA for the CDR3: TGTGCCAGTAGTACCCCCCCGGATACGCAGTATTTT. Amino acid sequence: CASSTPPDTQYF.

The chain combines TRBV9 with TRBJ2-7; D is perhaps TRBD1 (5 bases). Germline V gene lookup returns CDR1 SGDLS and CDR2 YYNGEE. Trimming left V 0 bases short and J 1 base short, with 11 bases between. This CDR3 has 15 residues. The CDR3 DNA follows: TGTGCCAGCAGCGTAGGGCAGGGTCAGTCCTACGAGCAGTACTTC. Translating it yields CASSVGQGQSYEQYF. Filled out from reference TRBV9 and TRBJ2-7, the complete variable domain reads DSGVTQTPKHLITATGQRVTLRCSPRSGDLSVYWYQQSLDQGLQFLIQYYNGEERAKGNILERFSAQQFPDLHSELNLSSLELGDSALYFCASSVGQGQSYEQYFGPGTRLTVT.

CDR3 sequence reads: CASSPPALALQETQYF. CDR3 coding DNA: TGCGCCAGCAGCCCCCCGGCACTAGCGCTCCAAGAGACCCAGTACTTC. The J gene is TRBJ2-5, the V gene TRBV4-1; 7 nucleotides agree with TRBD2. After removal of 4 bases from V and 1 base from J, the junction contained 9 bases not matched to a gene. This CDR3 spans 16 amino acids. CDR1 is MGHRA and CDR2 is YSYEKL in the germline V gene.

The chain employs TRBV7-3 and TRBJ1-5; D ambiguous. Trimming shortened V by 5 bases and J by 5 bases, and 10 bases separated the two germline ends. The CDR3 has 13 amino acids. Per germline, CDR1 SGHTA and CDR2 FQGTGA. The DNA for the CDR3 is TGTGCCAGCAGCCTGGAGCGGGATCAGCCCCAGCATTTT. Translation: CASSLERDQPQHF.

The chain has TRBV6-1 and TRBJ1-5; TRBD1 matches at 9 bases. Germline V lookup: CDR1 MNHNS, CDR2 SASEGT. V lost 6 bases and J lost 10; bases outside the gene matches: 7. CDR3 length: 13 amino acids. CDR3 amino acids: CASRDRGVGPQHF. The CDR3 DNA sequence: TGTGCCAGCAGGGACAGGGGAGTCGGTCCCCAGCATTTT.

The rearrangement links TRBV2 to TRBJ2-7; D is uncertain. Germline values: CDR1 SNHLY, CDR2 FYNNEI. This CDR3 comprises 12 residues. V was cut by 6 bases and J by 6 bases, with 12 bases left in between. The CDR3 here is CASRPLESEQYF. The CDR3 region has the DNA TGTGCCAGCAGGCCTCTAGAGAGCGAGCAGTACTTC.

The chain's CDR3 is CASSFGGSEKLFF. CDR3 bases: TGTGCCAGCAGTTTTGGAGGAAGTGAAAAACTGTTTTTT. V is TRBV28 and J is TRBJ1-4; D is uncertain. V lost 3 bases, J lost 7 bases, and 9 bases lay in between. CDR1 is MDHEN, CDR2 SYDVKM, per germline. The CDR3 has 13 amino acids.

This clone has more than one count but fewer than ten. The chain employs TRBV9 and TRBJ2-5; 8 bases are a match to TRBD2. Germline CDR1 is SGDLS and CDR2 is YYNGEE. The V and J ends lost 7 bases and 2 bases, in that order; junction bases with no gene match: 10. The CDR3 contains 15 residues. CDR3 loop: CASAELAGRQETQYF. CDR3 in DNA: TGTGCCAGCGCAGAGTTAGCGGGGCGGCAAGAGACCCAGTACTTC. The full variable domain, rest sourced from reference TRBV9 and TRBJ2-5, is DSGVTQTPKHLITATGQRVTLRCSPRSGDLSVYWYQQSLDQGLQFLIQYYNGEERAKGNILERFSAQQFPDLHSELNLSSLELGDSALYFCASAELAGRQETQYFGPGTRLLVL.

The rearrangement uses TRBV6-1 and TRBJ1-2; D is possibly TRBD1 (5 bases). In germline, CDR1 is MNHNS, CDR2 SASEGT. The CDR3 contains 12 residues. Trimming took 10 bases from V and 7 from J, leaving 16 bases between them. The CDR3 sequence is CATARVEFGYTF. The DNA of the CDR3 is TGTGCCACCGCCAGGGTAGAGTTTGGCTACACCTTC.

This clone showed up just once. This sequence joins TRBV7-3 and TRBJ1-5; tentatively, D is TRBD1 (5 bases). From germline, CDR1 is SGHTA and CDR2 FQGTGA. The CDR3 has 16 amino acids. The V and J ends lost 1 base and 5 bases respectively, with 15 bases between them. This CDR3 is CASSLIFETAHQPQHF. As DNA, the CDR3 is TGTGCCAGCAGCTTAATATTCGAGACAGCTCATCAGCCCCAGCATTTT.

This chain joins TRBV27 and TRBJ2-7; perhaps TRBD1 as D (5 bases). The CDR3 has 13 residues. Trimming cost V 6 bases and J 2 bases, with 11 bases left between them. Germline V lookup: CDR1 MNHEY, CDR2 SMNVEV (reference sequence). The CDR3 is CASRDRLTYEQYF. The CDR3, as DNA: TGTGCCAGCAGAGACAGACTTACCTACGAGCAGTACTTC.

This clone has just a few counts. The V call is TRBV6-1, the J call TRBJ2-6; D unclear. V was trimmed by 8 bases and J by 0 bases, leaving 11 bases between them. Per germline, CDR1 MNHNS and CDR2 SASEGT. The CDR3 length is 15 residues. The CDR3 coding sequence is TGTGCCAGCTCCGGGTCCTACTCTGGGGCCAACGTCCTGACTTTC. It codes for CASSGSYSGANVLTF.

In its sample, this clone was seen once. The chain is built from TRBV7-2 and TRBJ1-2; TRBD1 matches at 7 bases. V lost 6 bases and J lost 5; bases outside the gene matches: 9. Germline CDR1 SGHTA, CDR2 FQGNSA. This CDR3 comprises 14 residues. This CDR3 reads CASRPTGVGYGYTF. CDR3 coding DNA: TGTGCCAGCAGACCAACAGGGGTGGGATATGGCTACACCTTC.

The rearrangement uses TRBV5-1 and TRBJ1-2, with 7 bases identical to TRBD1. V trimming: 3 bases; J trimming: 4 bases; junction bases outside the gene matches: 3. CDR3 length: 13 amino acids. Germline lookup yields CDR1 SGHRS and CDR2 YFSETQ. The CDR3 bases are TGCGCCAGCAGCTGGGACAGAAGCTATGGCTACACCTTC. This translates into CASSWDRSYGYTF.

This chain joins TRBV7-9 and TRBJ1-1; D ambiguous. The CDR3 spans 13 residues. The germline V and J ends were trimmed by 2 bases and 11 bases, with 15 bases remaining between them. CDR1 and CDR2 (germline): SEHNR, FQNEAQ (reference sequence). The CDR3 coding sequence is TGTGCCAGCAGCTTAAACGTCCCTAGGTTGGCTTTCTTT. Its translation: CASSLNVPRLAFF.

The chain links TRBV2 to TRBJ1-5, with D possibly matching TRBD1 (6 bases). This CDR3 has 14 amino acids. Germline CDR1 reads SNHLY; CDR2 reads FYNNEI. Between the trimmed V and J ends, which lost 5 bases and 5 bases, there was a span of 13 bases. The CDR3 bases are TGTGCCAGCAGTTCACAGGGCGTAGATCAGCCCCAGCATTTT. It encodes CASSSQGVDQPQHF.

DNA for the CDR3: TGTGCCAGCAGCGAATACAGGGGCGCGAACACCGGGGAGCTGTTTTTT. It yields the protein CASSEYRGANTGELFF. The gene calls are TRBV7-7 and TRBJ2-2; 7 nucleotides align to TRBD1. V was clipped by 5 bases and J by 0 bases; unmatched bases: 6. Germline CDR1 SSHAT, CDR2 FNYEAQ (reference sequence). The CDR3 consists of 16 residues.

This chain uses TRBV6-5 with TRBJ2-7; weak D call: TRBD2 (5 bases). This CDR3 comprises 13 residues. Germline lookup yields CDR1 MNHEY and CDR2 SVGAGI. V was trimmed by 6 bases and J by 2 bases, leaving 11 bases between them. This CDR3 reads CASSRTGTYEQYF. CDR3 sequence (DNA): TGTGCCAGCAGCAGGACGGGGACCTACGAGCAGTACTTC.

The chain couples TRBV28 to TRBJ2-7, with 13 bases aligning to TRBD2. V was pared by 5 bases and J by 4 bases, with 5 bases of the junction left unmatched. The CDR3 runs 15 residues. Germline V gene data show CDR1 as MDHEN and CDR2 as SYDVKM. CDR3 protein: CASSLGLAGAYEQYF. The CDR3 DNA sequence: TGTGCCAGCAGTCTAGGACTAGCGGGAGCATACGAGCAGTACTTC.

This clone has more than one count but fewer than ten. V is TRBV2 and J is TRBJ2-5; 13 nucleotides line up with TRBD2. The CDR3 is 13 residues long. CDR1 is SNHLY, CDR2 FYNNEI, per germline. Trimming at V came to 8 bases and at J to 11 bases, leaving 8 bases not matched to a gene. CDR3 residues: CASGLAGVGEQYF. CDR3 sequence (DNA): TGTGCCAGCGGACTAGCGGGAGTTGGGGAGCAGTACTTC.

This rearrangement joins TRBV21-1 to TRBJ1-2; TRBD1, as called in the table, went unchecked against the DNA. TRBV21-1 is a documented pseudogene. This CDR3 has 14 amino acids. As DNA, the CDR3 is TGTGCCAGCAGCCTCCGGGACAGGCATTATGGCTACACCTTC. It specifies CASSLRDRHYGYTF.

The CDR3, as DNA: TGCGCCAGCAGCTTACAACAGGGGGCCTCGAACACTGAAGCTTTCTTT. Amino acid sequence: CASSLQQGASNTEAFF. The rearrangement links TRBV5-1 to TRBJ1-1, with 9 bases lining up with TRBD1. Germline CDR1 SGHRS, CDR2 YFSETQ. The CDR3 length is 16 residues. The V and J ends lost 2 bases and 1 base, in that order; junction bases with no gene match: 6. Filled out from reference TRBV5-1 and TRBJ1-1, the complete variable domain reads KAGVTQTPRYLIKTRGQQVTLSCSPISGHRSVSWYQQTPGQGLQFLFEYFSETQRNKGNFPGRFSGRQFSNSRSEMNVSTLELGDSALYLCASSLQQGASNTEAFFGQGTRLTVV.

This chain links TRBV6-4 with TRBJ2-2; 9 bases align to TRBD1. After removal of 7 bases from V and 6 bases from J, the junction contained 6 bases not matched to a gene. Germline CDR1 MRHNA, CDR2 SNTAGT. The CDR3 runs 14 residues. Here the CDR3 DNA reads TGTGCCAGCAAACAGGGGGCGCAAGCCGGGGAGCTGTTTTTT. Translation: CASKQGAQAGELFF.